These T cell receptor beta chains were read from a single sample in a study of blood T cell repertoires in COVID-19. Clones were sequenced by immunoSEQ multiplex PCR, and TCRdb holds only the in-frame ones, with some missing. Among fewer than 100,000 clones, 85% were seen once, and the ten largest hold approximately 3.9%. Sequencing was done on a sample of peripheral blood. The receptor set was obtained from a man aged 55-75 years with acute or convalescent COVID-19. CDR3s include the opening cysteine and the closing phenylalanine or tryptophan. A D gene is named only where the DNA matches it firmly. Not every row has a clone size; where given, it reads once, few, many or a size class.

CDR3 DNA	CDR3 protein	D gene	V gene	J gene	clone size
TGTGCCAGCAGTGAATCCCAGGGTGCGTACGAGCAGTACTTC	CASSESQGAYEQYF	.	TRBV2	TRBJ2-7	.
TGTGCCAGTAGACTAAAGCGGGGGGGAACCACAGATACGCAGTATTTT	CASRLKRGGTTDTQYF	TRBD2	TRBV19	TRBJ2-3	.
TGTGCCAGCAGTTTGCAGGGGGCGCACACCGGGGAGCTGTTTTTT	CASSLQGAHTGELFF	TRBD1	TRBV6-2/TRBV6-3	TRBJ2-2	once
TGCGCCAGCAGTCAATTCTGGACAGTAAGCTCCTACGAGCAGTACTTC	CASSQFWTVSSYEQYF	.	TRBV23-1	TRBJ2-7	.
TGTGCCAGCAGGACCCGGGACAACCCCTACAATGAGCAGTTCTTC	CASRTRDNPYNEQFF	.	TRBV5-4	TRBJ2-1	.
TGTGCCAGCAGCTTACTACCGACCCCTCAGGGCGGACAGCCCCAGCATTTT	CASSLLPTPQGGQPQHF	.	TRBV7-8	TRBJ1-5	.
TGTGCCAGCAGACCACAGGGTAGGGAAAATGAGCAGTTCTTC	CASRPQGRENEQFF	.	TRBV9	TRBJ2-1	.
TGTGCCTGGAGTGTCGGGGAGTACACTGAAGCTTTCTTT	CAWSVGEYTEAFF	.	TRBV30	TRBJ1-1	.
TGTGCCAGCAGCTCGGGACAGCGACGGATCACAGATACGCAGTATTTT	CASSSGQRRITDTQYF	TRBD1	TRBV7-2	TRBJ2-3	.
TGTGCCAGCAGCCCTTTCGAGCAAGAGACCCAGTACTTC	CASSPFEQETQYF	.	TRBV11-2	TRBJ2-5	.
TGCGCCAGCAGCCAAGATGAACGGGGCGCGGGAGGCTACACCTTC	CASSQDERGAGGYTF	.	TRBV4-1	TRBJ1-2	once
TGTGCCAGTAGACCCTTGGGGGACATCTCCTACGAGCAGTACTTC	CASRPLGDISYEQYF	.	TRBV19	TRBJ2-7	.
TGTGCCAGCAGCTTAAACGGGGGGGCGTACAATGAGCAGTTCTTC	CASSLNGGAYNEQFF	TRBD2	TRBV7-2	TRBJ2-1	.
TGCGCCAGCAGTTCGCTAGACACTGAAGCTTTCTTT	CASSSLDTEAFF	.	TRBV5-1	TRBJ1-1	.
TGTGCCAGCAGCCAACCCCCGGGGTTGCCGCACACCGGGGAGCTGTTTTTT	CASSQPPGLPHTGELFF	.	TRBV4-2	TRBJ2-2	.
TGTGCCAGCAGTCTAGAAGACCCGAACACCGGGGAGCTGTTTTTT	CASSLEDPNTGELFF	.	TRBV6-5	TRBJ2-2	.
TGTGCCAGCAGCAAGACAGCTTTTAATGAAAAACTGTTTTTT	CASSKTAFNEKLFF	.	TRBV11-2	TRBJ1-4	.
TGTGCCAGCAGCTTAGGAGCTGGCAGACAGGGAATGGGCGGCTACACCTTC	CASSLGAGRQGMGGYTF	TRBD1	TRBV7-2	TRBJ1-2	.
TGTGCCAGCACTGAACTAGCGGGAGGGCCGGGTGAGCAGTACTTC	CASTELAGGPGEQYF	TRBD2	TRBV6-1	TRBJ2-7	.
TGTGCCAGCTCACAGGAACAGGGACCTGAGCAGTTCTTC	CASSQEQGPEQFF	.	TRBV18	TRBJ2-1	.
TGTGCCGCCGGGACTAGCGGATACAATGAGCAGTTCTTC	CAAGTSGYNEQFF	TRBD2	TRBV6-5	TRBJ2-1	.
TGTGCCAGCAGCGTATCGCCGACAGGGGGAAATGAAAAACTGTTTTTT	CASSVSPTGGNEKLFF	TRBD1	TRBV9	TRBJ1-4	.
TGTGCCACCAGTGGCGGGGGAGGTCAGCCCCAGCATTTT	CATSGGGGQPQHF	.	TRBV24-1	TRBJ1-5	once
TGTGCCAGCAACCCTTCCACGGGGGGCCCGGGCGGGGAGCTGTTTTTT	CASNPSTGGPGGELFF	.	TRBV4-2	TRBJ2-2	.
TGTGCCAGCAGAAAAGTAAGGGGGCTCACAGATACGCAGTATTTT	CASRKVRGLTDTQYF	TRBD1	TRBV5-6	TRBJ2-3	.
TGTGCCAGTAGTATAGTACGTTCGAGCTCTGGAAACACCATATATTTT	CASSIVRSSSGNTIYF	.	TRBV19	TRBJ1-3	.
TGTGCCAGCAGTTACATGAGGGGGGGGAACACTGAAGCTTTCTTT	CASSYMRGGNTEAFF	.	TRBV6-5	TRBJ1-1	.
TGCGCCAGCAGCCAAGCCCGGGACAGAAATTCACCCCTCCACTTT	CASSQARDRNSPLHF	TRBD1	TRBV4-1	TRBJ1-6	.
TGTGCCAGCAGCTTAACCGGGACAGGGGACACTGAAGCTTTCTTT	CASSLTGTGDTEAFF	TRBD1	TRBV5-6	TRBJ1-1	.
TGTGCCAGCAGCTCCGATCTTCACAGGAGCTCTGGAAACACCATATATTTT	CASSSDLHRSSGNTIYF	.	TRBV7-2	TRBJ1-3	.
TGTGCCAGCGGACTACCCTACGAGCAGTACTTC	CASGLPYEQYF	.	TRBV6-5	TRBJ2-7	.
TGTGCCACCAGTGAAGCTGCCCCGGAGGCACCCTACGAGCAGTACTTC	CATSEAAPEAPYEQYF	.	TRBV24-1	TRBJ2-7	.
TGTGCCACCAGTGATAGAAGGGGCTGGGATGAGCAGTTCTTC	CATSDRRGWDEQFF	.	TRBV24-1	TRBJ2-1	.
TGTGCCAGAAGCTTTACAGGACGTCCGTATGTGCCCAAAAACATTCAGTACTTC	CARSFTGRPYVPKNIQYF	.	TRBV5-3	TRBJ2-4	.
TGTGCCAGCAGCGCCGGGAGGGGGCAGAGCAATCAGCCCCAGCATTTT	CASSAGRGQSNQPQHF	TRBD1	TRBV9	TRBJ1-5	.
TGTGCCAGCAGCAAGACTAGCGGTGAAAACATTCAGTACTTC	CASSKTSGENIQYF	TRBD2	TRBV7-2	TRBJ2-4	.
TGTGCCAGTTTGGCCCCCGCGGGTGTCGATGAGCAGTTCTTC	CASLAPAGVDEQFF	.	TRBV19	TRBJ2-1	.
TGTGCCAGCAGATCCTTGCCGACCGGGAGTATAACCACAGATACGCAGTATTTT	CASRSLPTGSITTDTQYF	.	TRBV7-8	TRBJ2-3	.
TGTGCCAGCAGTTTGAACAGAAGTGGATCACCCCTCCACTTT	CASSLNRSGSPLHF	.	TRBV27	TRBJ1-6	.
TGTGCCAGTAGCCCGGGACAGTCCTACGAGCAGTACTTC	CASSPGQSYEQYF	TRBD1	TRBV19	TRBJ2-7	once
TGTGCCAGCAGCTCGGGACTAGCGGGAGGGCCGTGGGGCACCGGGGAGCTGTTTTTT	CASSSGLAGGPWGTGELFF	TRBD2	TRBV7-6	TRBJ2-2	.
TGTGCCAGCTCACCACCGCAGTTCTATGGCTACACCTTC	CASSPPQFYGYTF	.	TRBV18	TRBJ1-2	.
TGCGCCAGCAGCTCTACCGGGACAGTAAGTGGAAACACCATATATTTT	CASSSTGTVSGNTIYF	TRBD1	TRBV5-1	TRBJ1-3	.
TGTGCCAGCAGTTTCGGGAGGGAGAGTAATGAGCAGTTCTTC	CASSFGRESNEQFF	TRBD2	TRBV27	TRBJ2-1	.
TGCGCCAGCAGCCAAGAGCCGGGACTAGCGGGAGGAGTCGGGGGCACAGATACGCAGTATTTT	CASSQEPGLAGGVGGTDTQYF	TRBD2	TRBV4-1	TRBJ2-3	.
TGTGCCAGCTCACCACCTCGAACAGGGGATAATTCACCCCTCCACTTT	CASSPPRTGDNSPLHF	TRBD1	TRBV18	TRBJ1-6	.